This is a list of T cell receptor beta chains from one sample in a study of T cell changes during pregnancy in multiple sclerosis. This table comes from immunoSEQ multiplex PCR, and its TCRdb copy is limited to in-frame clones, with some not included. The sample records 30,000 to 40,000 clones, about 94% being singletons. Specimen: CD4+ T cells from peripheral blood mononuclear cells, collected in the second trimester of pregnancy. These receptors were taken from a female donor with multiple sclerosis, enrolled in a pregnancy study. Both conserved end residues are part of each CDR3. A D gene is named only where the DNA matches it firmly. Some rows have no size entry. The others give once, few or many, or a class for an expanded clone.

D	length	V	J	size	CDR3	DNA
TRBD1	14	TRBV7-3	TRBJ2-7	once	CASSFDRGSYEQYF	TGTGCCAGCAGCTTTGACAGGGGTTCCTACGAGCAGTACTTC
NA	15	TRBV9	TRBJ1-1	NA	CASSAQQGRVTEAFF	TGTGCCAGCAGCGCCCAGCAGGGGCGAGTCACTGAAGCTTTCTTT
TRBD1	15	TRBV7-9	TRBJ2-1	NA	CASSLPGQGASEQFF	TGTGCCAGCAGCTTACCGGGACAGGGGGCTAGTGAGCAGTTCTTC
TRBD1	15	TRBV9	TRBJ2-1	NA	CASSTGGVSYNEQFF	TGTGCCAGCAGCACAGGGGGCGTTTCCTACAATGAGCAGTTCTTC
TRBD1	16	TRBV18	TRBJ1-3	NA	CASSPRGTGAGNTIYF	TGTGCCAGCTCACCACGTGGGACAGGGGCTGGAAACACCATATATTTT
TRBD1	14	TRBV6-1	TRBJ1-3	NA	CASRGQLSGNTIYF	TGTGCCAGCAGGGGACAGCTCTCTGGAAACACCATATATTTT
NA	14	TRBV2	TRBJ2-5	NA	CASSGGRVQETQYF	TGTGCCAGCAGTGGAGGTCGAGTCCAAGAGACCCAGTACTTC
TRBD2	15	TRBV7-3	TRBJ2-7	NA	CASSLLAGVKNEQYF	TGTGCCAGCAGCTTGCTAGCGGGAGTAAAAAACGAGCAGTACTTC
NA	13	TRBV18	TRBJ1-1	NA	CASSPRLDTEAFF	TGTGCCAGCTCACCGCGCTTGGACACTGAAGCTTTCTTT
TRBD2	17	TRBV28	TRBJ2-2	NA	CASSSPSGPRGTGELFF	TGTGCCAGCAGTTCCCCTAGCGGCCCTCGGGGCACCGGGGAGCTGTTTTTT
TRBD1	15	TRBV28	TRBJ1-4	NA	CASSLDDRGNEKLFF	TGTGCCAGCAGCCTCGACGACAGGGGGAACGAAAAACTGTTTTTT
TRBD2	15	TRBV5-1	TRBJ2-1	NA	CASSSATSGYNEQFF	TGCGCCAGCAGCTCAGCGACTAGCGGGTACAATGAGCAGTTCTTC
NA	11	TRBV28	TRBJ1-4	once	CASSSYEKLFF	TGTGCCAGCAGTTCCTACGAGAAACTGTTTTTT
NA	14	TRBV19	TRBJ1-3	once	CASRTGGSGNTIYF	TGTGCCAGTAGAACAGGCGGCTCTGGAAACACCATATATTTT
NA	14	TRBV7-2	TRBJ2-1	NA	CASSSKSSYNEQFF	TGTGCCAGCAGCAGCAAAAGCTCCTACAATGAGCAGTTCTTC
TRBD1	14	TRBV4-2	TRBJ2-1	NA	CASRGQTSYNEQFF	TGTGCCAGTAGGGGACAGACCTCCTACAATGAGCAGTTCTTC
NA	13	TRBV4-2	TRBJ2-1	NA	CASSHSTTNEQFF	TGTGCCAGCAGCCATTCTACTACAAATGAGCAGTTCTTC
NA	12	TRBV5-1	TRBJ2-3	NA	CASSPPGDTQYF	TGCGCCAGCAGCCCGCCCGGGGATACGCAGTATTTT
NA	16	TRBV30	TRBJ1-1	NA	CAWSEVGFGVSTEAFF	TGTGCCTGGAGTGAGGTAGGGTTCGGGGTTTCCACTGAAGCTTTCTTT
TRBD1	13	TRBV6-5	TRBJ1-2	NA	CASSQRQGHGYTF	TGTGCCAGCAGCCAGAGACAGGGCCATGGCTACACCTTC
TRBD2	15	TRBV11-2	TRBJ2-5	NA	CASSSPISGLWTQYF	TGTGCCAGCAGCTCCCCGATTAGCGGGTTATGGACCCAGTACTTC
NA	14	TRBV6-6	TRBJ2-1	once	CASSETRGYGEQFF	TGTGCCAGCAGCGAGACTAGGGGCTACGGTGAGCAGTTCTTC
TRBD2	13	TRBV5-1	TRBJ2-7	NA	CASMGLAGYEQYF	TGCGCCAGCATGGGACTAGCGGGGTACGAGCAGTACTTC
NA	13	TRBV18	TRBJ2-5	NA	CASSPVAKETQYF	TGTGCCAGCTCACCAGTAGCTAAAGAGACCCAGTACTTC
TRBD2	15	TRBV19	TRBJ2-3	once	CASSGYSGGLNTQYF	TGTGCCAGTAGTGGGTATAGCGGGGGCCTTAATACGCAGTATTTT
NA	15	TRBV11-2	TRBJ2-2	NA	CASSPPGVNTGELFF	TGTGCCAGCAGCCCCCCGGGGGTGAACACCGGGGAGCTGTTTTTT
TRBD1	14	TRBV5-1	TRBJ1-2	NA	CASSLDRGDYGYTF	TGCGCCAGCAGCTTGGACAGGGGAGACTATGGCTACACCTTC
NA	13	TRBV29-1	TRBJ1-5	NA	CSVVGGTGQPQHF	TGCAGCGTTGTTGGGGGTACAGGGCAGCCCCAGCATTTT
TRBD1	15	TRBV6-5	TRBJ2-3	NA	CASSYSDRVGDTQYF	TGTGCCAGCAGTTACTCCGACAGGGTGGGAGATACGCAGTATTTT
NA	14	TRBV27	TRBJ1-2	NA	CASSRTAEGYGYTF	TGTGCCAGCAGTCGGACAGCCGAAGGCTATGGCTACACCTTC
TRBD2	14	TRBV6-1	TRBJ2-7	NA	CASTRREGRYEQYF	TGTGCCAGCACCCGAAGGGAGGGACGGTACGAGCAGTACTTC
TRBD2	16	TRBV27	TRBJ2-7	NA	CASRTSGSSIIYEQYF	TGTGCCAGCAGAACTAGCGGGAGTTCAATAATTTACGAGCAGTACTTC
NA	19	TRBV7-6	TRBJ1-3	once	CASSLATTHSFYSGNTIYF	TGTGCCAGCAGCTTAGCGACTACTCACTCCTTTTACTCTGGAAACACCATATATTTT
NA	17	TRBV7-2	TRBJ2-3	NA	CASSPWGSGRSTDTQYF	TGTGCCAGCAGCCCTTGGGGTAGCGGACGTTCCACAGATACGCAGTATTTT
NA	12	TRBV7-9	TRBJ2-2	NA	CARTGNTGELFF	TGTGCCAGGACAGGGAACACCGGGGAGCTGTTTTTT
NA	12	TRBV7-8	TRBJ1-3	NA	CASSVTGNTIYF	TGTGCCAGCAGCGTGACAGGAAACACCATATATTTT
TRBD1	14	TRBV11-2	TRBJ1-3	NA	CASSLETGLNTIYF	TGTGCCAGCAGCTTAGAGACAGGGTTAAACACCATATATTTT